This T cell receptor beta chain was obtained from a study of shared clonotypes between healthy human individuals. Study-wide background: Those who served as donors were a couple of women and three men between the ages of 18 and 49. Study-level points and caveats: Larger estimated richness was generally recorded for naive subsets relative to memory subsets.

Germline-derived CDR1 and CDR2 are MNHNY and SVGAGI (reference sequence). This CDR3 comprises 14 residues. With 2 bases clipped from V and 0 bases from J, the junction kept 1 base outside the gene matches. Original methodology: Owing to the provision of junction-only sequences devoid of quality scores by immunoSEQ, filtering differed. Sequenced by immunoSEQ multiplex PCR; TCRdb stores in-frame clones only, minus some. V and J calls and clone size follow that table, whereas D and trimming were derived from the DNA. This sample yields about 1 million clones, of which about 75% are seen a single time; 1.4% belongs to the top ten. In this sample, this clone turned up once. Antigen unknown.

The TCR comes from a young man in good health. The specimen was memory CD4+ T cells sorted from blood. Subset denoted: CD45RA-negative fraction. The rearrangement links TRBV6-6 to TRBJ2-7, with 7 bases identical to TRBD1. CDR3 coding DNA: TGTGCCAGCAGTTACAACAGGGGCTCCTACGAGCAGTACTTC. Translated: CASSYNRGSYEQYF.